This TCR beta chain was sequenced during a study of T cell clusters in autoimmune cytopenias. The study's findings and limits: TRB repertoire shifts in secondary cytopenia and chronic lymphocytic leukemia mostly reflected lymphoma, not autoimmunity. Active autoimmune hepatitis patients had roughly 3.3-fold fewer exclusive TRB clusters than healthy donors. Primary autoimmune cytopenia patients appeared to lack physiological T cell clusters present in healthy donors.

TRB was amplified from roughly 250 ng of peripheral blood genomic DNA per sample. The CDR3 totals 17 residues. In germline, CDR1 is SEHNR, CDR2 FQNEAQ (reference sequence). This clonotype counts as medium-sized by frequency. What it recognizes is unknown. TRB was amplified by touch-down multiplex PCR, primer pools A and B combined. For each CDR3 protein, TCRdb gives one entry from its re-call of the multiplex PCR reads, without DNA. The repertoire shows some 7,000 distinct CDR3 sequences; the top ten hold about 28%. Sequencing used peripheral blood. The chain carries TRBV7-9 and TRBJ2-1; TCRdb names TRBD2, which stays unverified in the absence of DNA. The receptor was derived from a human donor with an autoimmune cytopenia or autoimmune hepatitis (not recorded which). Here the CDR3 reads CASSSRTGSPPYNEQFF.